Below are 17 T cell receptor beta chains sequenced from a single sample in a study of blood T cell repertoires in COVID-19. TCRdb's copy holds only in-frame clones and misses some; the assay was immunoSEQ multiplex PCR. There are under 90,000 clones in the sample; 75% to 85% occur only once, and less than 45% lies in the top ten. Specimen: peripheral blood. The receptor set was obtained from a man at least 80 years old with acute or convalescent COVID-19.

The chain combines TRBV6-5 with TRBJ2-7, with D possibly being TRBD2 (6 bases). Germline V gives CDR1 MNHEY, CDR2 SVGAGI. The CDR3 has 14 amino acids. V lost 5 bases and J lost 4, with 15 bases in between. CDR3 coding DNA: TGTGCCAGCAGTCCCGCCCGGGAGTCTTACGAGCAGTACTTC. As protein: CASSPARESYEQYF.

The CDR3 here is CSVVVDYGYTF. For the CDR3, the DNA is TGCAGCGTGGTAGTCGACTATGGCTACACCTTC. This sequence joins TRBV29-1 and TRBJ1-2; D is unclear. Germline V gene lookup returns CDR1 SQVTM and CDR2 ANQGSEA. The V end was cut by 6 bases, the J end by 3 bases, with 8 bases between. CDR3 length: 11 residues.

The chain couples TRBV5-1 to TRBJ2-7, with D unresolved. Germline V gives CDR1 SGHRS, CDR2 YFSETQ. This CDR3 region has 14 residues. Trimming stripped 0 bases from V and 3 bases from J, with 10 bases between. CDR3 amino acids: CASSLVGRSYEQYF. CDR3 DNA: TGCGCCAGCAGCTTGGTGGGCAGAAGCTACGAGCAGTACTTC.

CDR3 coding DNA: TGTGCCAGCAGCCAAGATGGGGTAGCGGCTAACACCGGGGAGCTGTTTTTT. Translating it yields CASSQDGVAANTGELFF. The rearrangement uses TRBV3-1 (or the pseudogene TRBV3-2) and TRBJ2-2; TRBD2 might be the D (6 bases). CDR3 length: 17 residues. Germline V gives CDR1 LGHDT, CDR2 YNNKEL (reference sequence). Trimming cost V 0 bases and J 2 bases, with 13 bases left between them.

This clone has a single count. The CDR3 spells CASSLGTSGRTEQYF. Here the CDR3 DNA reads TGTGCCAGCTCACTCGGGACTAGCGGGAGAACAGAGCAGTACTTC. The chain joins TRBV18 to TRBJ2-7; 14 bases agree with TRBD2. The CDR3 totals 15 residues. CDR1 is KGHSH, CDR2 LQKENI, per germline. J lost 7 bases, V lost 4 bases, and 6 bases had no gene match. The whole variable domain, filled in from reference TRBV18 and TRBJ2-7, reads NAGVMQNPRHLVRRRGQEARLRCSPMKGHSHVYWYRQLPEEGLKFMVYLQKENIIDESGMPKERFSAEFPKEGPSILRIQQVVRGDSAAYFCASSLGTSGRTEQYFGPGTRLTVT.

The chain recombines TRBV19 with TRBJ2-1, with 7 bases fitting TRBD1. Per germline, CDR1 LNHDA and CDR2 SQIVND (reference sequence). The CDR3 has 15 amino acids. With 4 bases clipped from V and 2 bases from J, the junction kept 5 bases outside the gene matches. Written as DNA, the CDR3 is TGTGCCAGTAGTAGCGACAGGGACCCCTACAATGAGCAGTTCTTC. Protein sequence: CASSSDRDPYNEQFF.

The chain has TRBV10-2 and TRBJ2-7, with 7 bases lining up with TRBD1. There are 15 residues in the CDR3. From germline, CDR1 is WSHSY and CDR2 SAAADI. The trim removed 2 bases at V and 3 bases at J, leaving 7 bases unmatched. The CDR3: CASSEPLTGIYEQYF. The CDR3 bases are TGCGCCAGCAGTGAGCCGCTGACAGGGATCTACGAGCAGTACTTC.

V usage is TRBV7-2 and J usage is TRBJ2-3; 7 positions match TRBD1. Unmatched junction bases numbered 10, after V lost 4 bases and J lost 0 bases. Germline V gives CDR1 SGHTA, CDR2 FQGNSA. CDR3 size: 17 residues. The CDR3 spells CASSSNAGTASTDTQYF. The CDR3 DNA follows: TGTGCCAGCAGCTCAAATGCAGGGACAGCTAGCACAGATACGCAGTATTTT.

Notes on this clone: The same CDR3 also results from other DNA sequences found in this sample. The rearrangement links TRBV7-8 to TRBJ2-2; TRBD1 might be the D (7 bases). This CDR3 has 15 amino acids. CDR1 and CDR2 (germline): SGHVS, FQNEAQ. V was clipped by 6 bases and J by 7 bases, with 18 bases between them. The CDR3 bases are TGTGCCAGCAGGCTAGCAGGGGGGCGAGGCGGGGAGCTGTTTTTT. Translated: CASRLAGGRGGELFF.

The CDR3 DNA is TGTGCCAGCAGTTTAGCCGGGACAGGGCTCACTGAAGCTTTCTTT. It yields the protein CASSLAGTGLTEAFF. The rearrangement links TRBV28 to TRBJ1-1; 9 nucleotides align to TRBD1. Losses at the gene ends were 2 bases for V and 4 bases for J; bases not matched to a gene: 5. CDR3 length equals 15 residues. Germline V gene sequence: CDR1 MDHEN, CDR2 SYDVKM.

A few counts support this clone. The chain is built from TRBV4-2 and TRBJ2-1, with 9 bases matching TRBD1. The CDR3 has 16 residues. Germline values: CDR1 LGHNA, CDR2 YNFKEQ. V was clipped by 1 base and J by 9 bases; unmatched bases: 10. The CDR3 loop reads CASSQALGTGFGEQFF. The CDR3 region has the DNA TGTGCCAGCAGCCAAGCCCTCGGGACAGGGTTTGGTGAGCAGTTCTTC.

The chain combines TRBV29-1 with TRBJ1-3; possibly TRBD1 for D (6 bases). CDR1 and CDR2 from the germline V gene are SQVTM and ANQGSEA. The CDR3 contains 14 residues. V gave up 0 bases and J gave up 2 bases, with 8 bases separating them. CDR3 in amino acids: CSVEEGAAGNTIYF. The CDR3 nucleotides are TGCAGCGTTGAAGAGGGGGCGGCTGGAAACACCATATATTTT.

The gene calls are TRBV24-1 and TRBJ2-1, with 8 bases identical to TRBD1. J gave up 5 bases and V 5 bases, and 19 bases lay outside the gene matches. The germline V gene encodes CDR1 KGHDR and CDR2 SFDVKD. The CDR3 contains 19 residues. The CDR3 reads CATSGLPPLRTGRHNEQFF. DNA of the CDR3: TGTGCCACCAGTGGCCTTCCCCCTTTAAGGACAGGGCGGCACAATGAGCAGTTCTTC.

The gene calls are TRBV5-8 and TRBJ1-5; D is uncertain. V lost 2 bases and J lost 0, with 9 bases in between. CDR3 length equals 15 residues. The germline gives CDR1 SGHTS, CDR2 YDEGEE. The CDR3 spells CASSFGQYSNQPQHF. DNA of the CDR3: TGTGCCAGCAGCTTTGGGCAGTATAGCAATCAGCCCCAGCATTTT.

The CDR3, as DNA: TGCGCCAGCAGCCAAGAGGCGGCGGGAGGGTTCGGCGAGCAGTACTTC. Encoded protein: CASSQEAAGGFGEQYF. The rearrangement joins TRBV4-1 to TRBJ2-7, with 9 nucleotides matching TRBD2. Germline assignment: CDR1 MGHRA and CDR2 YSYEKL. The CDR3 extends over 16 amino acids. Losses at the gene ends were 0 bases for V and 6 bases for J; bases not matched to a gene: 9.

V usage is TRBV7-2 and J usage is TRBJ1-3; D gene unclear. Looked up from germline, CDR1 is SGHTA and CDR2 is FQGNSA. V was cut by 5 bases and J by 3 bases, with 5 bases left in between. The CDR3 totals 12 residues. This CDR3 reads CASSQVGNTIYF. CDR3 nucleotides: TGTGCCAGCAGCCAGGTTGGAAACACCATATATTTT.

The V and J genes are TRBV2 and TRBJ2-1, with 9 bases matching TRBD1. CDR3 length equals 14 residues. Per the germline V gene, CDR1 is SNHLY and CDR2 is FYNNEI. Trimming cost V 8 bases and J 6 bases; bases outside gene matches: 8. The DNA for the CDR3 is TGTGCCAGCTCCCGGGACAGGGACTCCAATGAGCAGTTCTTC. Translated, it gives CASSRDRDSNEQFF.